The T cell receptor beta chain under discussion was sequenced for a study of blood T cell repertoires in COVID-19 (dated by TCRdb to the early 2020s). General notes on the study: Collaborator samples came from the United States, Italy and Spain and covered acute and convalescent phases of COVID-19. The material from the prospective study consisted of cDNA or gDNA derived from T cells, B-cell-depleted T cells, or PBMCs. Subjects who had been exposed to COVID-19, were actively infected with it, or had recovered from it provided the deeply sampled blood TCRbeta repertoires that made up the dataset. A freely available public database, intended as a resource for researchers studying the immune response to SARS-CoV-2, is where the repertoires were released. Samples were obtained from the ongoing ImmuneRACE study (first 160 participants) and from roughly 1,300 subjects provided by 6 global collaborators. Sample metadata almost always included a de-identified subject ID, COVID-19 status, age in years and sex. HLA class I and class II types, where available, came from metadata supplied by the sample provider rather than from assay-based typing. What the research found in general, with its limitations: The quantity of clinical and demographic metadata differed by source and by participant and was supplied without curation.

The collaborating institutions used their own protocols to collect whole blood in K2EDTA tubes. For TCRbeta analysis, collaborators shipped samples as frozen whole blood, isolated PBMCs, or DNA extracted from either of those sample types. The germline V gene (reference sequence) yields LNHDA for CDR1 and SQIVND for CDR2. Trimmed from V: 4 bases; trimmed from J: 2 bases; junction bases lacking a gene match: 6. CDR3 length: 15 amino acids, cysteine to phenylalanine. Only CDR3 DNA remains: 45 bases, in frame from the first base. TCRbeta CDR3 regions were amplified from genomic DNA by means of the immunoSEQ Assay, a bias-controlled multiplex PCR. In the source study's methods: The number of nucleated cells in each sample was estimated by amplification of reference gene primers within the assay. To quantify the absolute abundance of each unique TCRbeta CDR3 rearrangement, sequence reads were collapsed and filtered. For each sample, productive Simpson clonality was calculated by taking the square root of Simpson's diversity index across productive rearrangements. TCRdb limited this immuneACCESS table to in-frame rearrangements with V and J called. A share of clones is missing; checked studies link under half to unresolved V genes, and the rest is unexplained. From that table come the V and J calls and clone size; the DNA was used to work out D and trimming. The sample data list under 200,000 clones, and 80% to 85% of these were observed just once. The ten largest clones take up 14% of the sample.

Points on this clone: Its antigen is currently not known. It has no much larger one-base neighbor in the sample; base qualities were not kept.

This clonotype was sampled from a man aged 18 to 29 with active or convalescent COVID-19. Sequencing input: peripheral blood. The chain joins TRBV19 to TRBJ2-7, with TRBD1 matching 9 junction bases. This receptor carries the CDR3 CASSTPGTGTYEQYF. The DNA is TGTGCCAGTAGTACCCCCGGGACAGGGACCTACGAGCAGTACTTC. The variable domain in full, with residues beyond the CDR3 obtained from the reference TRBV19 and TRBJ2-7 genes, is DGGITQSPKYLFRKEGQNVTLSCEQNLNHDAMYWYRQDPGQGLRLIYYSQIVNDFQKGDIAEGYSVSREKKESFPLTVTSAQKNPTAFYLCASSTPGTGTYEQYFGPGTRLTVT.